These 11 T cell receptor beta chains originate from one sample sequenced in a study of T cells after yellow fever vaccination. Using its own MiXCR run on the 5' RACE reads, TCRdb lists one record per CDR3 protein. This table has roughly 340,000 distinct CDR3 sequences, roughly 8.7% appearing once. This sample comprised PBMCs, obtained on the day of the first yellow fever vaccination. The receptors were sampled from a man aged 18 to 29 who received the YFV17D yellow fever vaccine.

The table lists this clonotype with many counts. The V call is TRBV5-4, the J call TRBJ2-3; 7 positions match TRBD1. This CDR3 is built from 12 residues. V shed 1 base, J shed 10 bases, and the junction held 3 bases outside the gene matches. Per the germline V gene, CDR1 is SGHNT and CDR2 is YYREEE (reference sequence). The DNA of the CDR3 is TGTGCCAGCAGCTTGACAGGGGCAGCGCAGTATTTT. The encoded protein is CASSLTGAAQYF.

The V call is TRBV5-1, the J call TRBJ2-4; D perhaps matches TRBD2 (5 bases). Germline V gene data show CDR1 as SGHRS and CDR2 as YFSETQ. The germline V and J ends were trimmed by 2 bases and 7 bases, with 10 bases remaining between them. The length of the CDR3 is 13 residues. Written as DNA, the CDR3 is TGCGCCAGCAGCTTCGAGGGCTGGAACATTCAGTACTTC. Its translation is CASSFEGWNIQYF.

This clonotype was detected a few times. The rearrangement uses TRBV18 and TRBJ2-7, with 9 nucleotides matching TRBD1. V gave up 5 bases and J gave up 3 bases; unmatched junction bases: 8. The CDR3 has 15 residues. Looked up from germline, CDR1 is KGHSH and CDR2 is LQKENI. CDR3 sequence: CASSGGTGRVYEQYF. The CDR3 DNA reads TGTGCCAGCTCAGGCGGGACAGGGAGAGTCTACGAGCAGTACTTC.

The chain is built from TRBV7-2 and TRBJ1-6, with 9 bases lining up with TRBD1. Germline V CDR1 and CDR2: SGHTA, FQGNSA. This CDR3 has 14 residues. Germline trimming cut 4 bases from V and 9 bases from J; bases unmatched to any gene: 4. The CDR3 DNA sequence: TGTGCCAGCAGCTCATACAGGGGGCCTTCACCCCTCCACTTT. This encodes CASSSYRGPSPLHF. Drawing the rest from reference TRBV7-2 and TRBJ1-6, the complete variable domain is GAGVSQSPSNKVTEKGKDVELRCDPISGHTALYWYRQSLGQGLEFLIYFQGNSAPDKSGLPSDRFSAERTGGSVSTLTIQRTQQEDSAVYLCASSSYRGPSPLHFGNGTRLTVT.

This clonotype appeared a few times. This chain links TRBV9 with TRBJ1-2, with D perhaps TRBD1 (5 bases). Germline V lookup: CDR1 SGDLS, CDR2 YYNGEE. The CDR3 is 13 amino acids. With 1 base removed from V and 7 bases from J, the gap between germline ends came to 11 bases. The DNA of the CDR3 is TGTGCCAGCAGCGTAACCAGGGTGTCTGGCTACACCTTC. It codes for CASSVTRVSGYTF.

This clonotype has ten or more counts. The rearrangement uses TRBV30 and TRBJ1-2, with D possibly being TRBD1 (5 bases). Germline CDR1 and CDR2: GTSNPN and SVGIG (reference sequence). The CDR3 totals 13 residues. V shed 3 bases and J shed 3 bases, with 11 bases lying between them. The CDR3 sequence is CAWSLGLHYGYTF. The CDR3 DNA follows: TGTGCCTGGAGCCTGGGACTTCACTATGGCTACACCTTC.

The rearrangement links TRBV18 to TRBJ2-5; no clear D gene. The CDR3 is 13 residues long. Looked up from germline, CDR1 is KGHSH and CDR2 is LQKENI. Trimming removed 4 bases from V and 1 base from J, with 7 bases in between. CDR3 coding DNA: TGTGCCAGCTCACTTCTTTCCCAAGAGACCCAGTACTTC. Its protein is CASSLLSQETQYF.

This clonotype was observed a few times. The chain couples TRBV7-2 to TRBJ1-1; TRBD1 is a possible D gene (5 bases). The germline gives CDR1 SGHTA, CDR2 FQGNSA. The CDR3 spans 14 residues. Trimming left V 3 bases short and J 4 bases short, with 12 bases between. The CDR3 is CASSFSPRATEAFF. CDR3 DNA: TGTGCCAGCAGCTTTAGCCCCAGGGCCACTGAAGCTTTCTTT. Based on the CDR3 plus reference TRBV7-2 and TRBJ1-1, the full variable domain is GAGVSQSPSNKVTEKGKDVELRCDPISGHTALYWYRQSLGQGLEFLIYFQGNSAPDKSGLPSDRFSAERTGGSVSTLTIQRTQQEDSAVYLCASSFSPRATEAFFGQGTRLTVV.

The sample holds a few counts of this clonotype. V gene TRBV7-9 combines with J gene TRBJ2-3; a weak D match, TRBD2 (5 bases). Germline values: CDR1 SEHNR, CDR2 FQNEAQ (reference sequence). The CDR3 loop spans 10 amino acids. The CDR3 spells CVLGADTQYF. In DNA, the CDR3 is TGTGTACTAGGAGCAGATACGCAGTATTTT.

This clonotype occurred a few times. The chain combines TRBV7-9 with TRBJ1-6, with 7 bases that match TRBD1. CDR3 length: 15 amino acids. Germline V gives CDR1 SEHNR, CDR2 FQNEAQ (reference sequence). J lost 8 bases, V lost 3 bases, and 7 bases had no gene match. CDR3 in amino acids: CASSFSAGGDSPLHF. The CDR3, as DNA: TGTGCCAGCAGCTTTTCTGCAGGGGGGGATTCACCCCTCCACTTT. Drawing the rest from reference TRBV7-9 and TRBJ1-6, the complete variable domain is DTGVSQNPRHKITKRGQNVTFRCDPISEHNRLYWYRQTLGQGPEFLTYFQNEAQLEKSRLLSDRFSAERPKGSFSTLEIQRTEQGDSAMYLCASSFSAGGDSPLHFGNGTRLTVT.

This clonotype was counted ten times or more. This chain joins TRBV29-1 and TRBJ2-3; a weak D match, TRBD2 (6 bases). There are 16 residues in the CDR3. The V end lost 7 bases, the J end lost 0 bases, and 20 bases lay between the germline ends. CDR1 is SQVTM, CDR2 ANQGSEA, per germline. For the CDR3, the DNA is TGCAGCGCCCTGATGGTGGGAGGATTAAGCACAGATACGCAGTATTTT. Its protein product is CSALMVGGLSTDTQYF.